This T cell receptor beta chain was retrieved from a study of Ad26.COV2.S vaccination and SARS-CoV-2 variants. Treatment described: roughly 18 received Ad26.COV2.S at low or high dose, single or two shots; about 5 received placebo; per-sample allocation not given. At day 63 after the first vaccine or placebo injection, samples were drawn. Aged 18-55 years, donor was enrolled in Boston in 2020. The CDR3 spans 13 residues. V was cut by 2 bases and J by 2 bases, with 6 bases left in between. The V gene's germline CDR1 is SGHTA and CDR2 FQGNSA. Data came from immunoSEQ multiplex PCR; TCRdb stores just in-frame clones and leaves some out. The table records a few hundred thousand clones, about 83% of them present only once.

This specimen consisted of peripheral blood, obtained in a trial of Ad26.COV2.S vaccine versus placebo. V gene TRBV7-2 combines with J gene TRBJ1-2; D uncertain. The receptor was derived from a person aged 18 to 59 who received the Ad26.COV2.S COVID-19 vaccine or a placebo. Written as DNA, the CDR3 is TGTGCCAGCAGCTTAATGGGGAACTATGGCTACACCTTC. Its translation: CASSLMGNYGYTF.